This T cell receptor beta chain was found in a study of T cells in Graves' hyperthyroidism and ophthalmopathy. Across the whole study: Blood was drawn when the patient was first diagnosed and still untreated. Overall study results and limits: Among clonotypes expanded in thyroid above 0.001, most were also found in blood.

In this sample, this clonotype turned up many times. The antigen remains unidentified. From RNA transcripts, TCR beta CDR3 regions were amplified. The HTBI primer set drove a first-round RT-PCR of the TCR CDR3. MiXCR, applied by TCRdb to the multiplex PCR reads, yields one record per CDR3 protein. The sample has some 360,000 distinct CDR3 sequences; roughly 18% are singletons. An approximately 9.4 ml volume of fresh peripheral blood provided the PBMCs. The CDR3 has 17 amino acids. Looked up from germline, CDR1 is PRHDT and CDR2 is FYEKMQ (reference sequence). Trimming left V 4 bases short and J 0 bases short, with 17 bases between.

Material for sequencing was blood. The rearrangement links TRBV13 to TRBJ2-3, with a possible D match to TRBD2 (6 bases). The TCR was taken from a woman aged 40 to 49 with Graves' ophthalmopathy. CDR3 loop: CASSSAEGIISTDTQYF. DNA of the CDR3: TGTGCCAGCAGCTCCGCGGAGGGGATTATCAGCACAGATACGCAGTATTTT.